This T cell receptor (beta chain) was identified in a study of cytomegalovirus exposure and HLA in healthy donors. To note about this clone: No antigen is known for it.

Primers included in the PCR were 60 Vbeta and 13 Jbeta primers. Some clones are missing from TCRdb's copy, which holds only in-frame ones; the method was immunoSEQ multiplex PCR. The table lists about 120,000 clones, around 80% of them singletons. Broader study findings: With high specificity and sensitivity, the classifier reportedly diagnosed cytomegalovirus status.

This CDR3 is built from 12 residues. The V end lost 10 bases, the J end lost 4 bases, and 13 bases lay between the germline ends. CDR1 is MNHEY, CDR2 SMNVEV, per germline (reference sequence). The sample taken for sequencing was PBMCs. This TCR was sampled from a female donor in good health and CMV-seronegative. The V and J genes are TRBV27 and TRBJ1-2; D possibly corresponds to TRBD1 (6 bases). CDR3 nucleotides: TGTGCCACCGGGGACAAGAGCTATGGCTACACCTTC. Amino acid sequence: CATGDKSYGYTF.